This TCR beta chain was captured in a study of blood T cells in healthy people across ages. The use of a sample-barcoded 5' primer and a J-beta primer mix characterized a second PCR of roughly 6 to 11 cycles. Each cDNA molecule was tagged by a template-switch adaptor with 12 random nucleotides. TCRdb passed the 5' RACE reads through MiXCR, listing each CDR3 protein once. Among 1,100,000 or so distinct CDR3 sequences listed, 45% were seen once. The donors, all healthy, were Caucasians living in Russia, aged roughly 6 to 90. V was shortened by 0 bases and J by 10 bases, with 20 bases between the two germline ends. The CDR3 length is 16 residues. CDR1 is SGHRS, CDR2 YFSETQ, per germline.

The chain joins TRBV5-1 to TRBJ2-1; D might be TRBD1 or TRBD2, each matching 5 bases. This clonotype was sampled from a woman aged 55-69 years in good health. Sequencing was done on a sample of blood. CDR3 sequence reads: CASSLGQIGTGWEQFF. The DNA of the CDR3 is TGCGCCAGCAGCTTGGGGCAAATCGGGACGGGTTGGGAGCAGTTCTTC.